This T cell receptor (beta chain) came from a study of blood T cell repertoires in COVID-19. V lost 3 bases, J lost 7 bases, and 9 bases lay in between. Per germline, CDR1 LNHDA and CDR2 SQIVND (reference sequence). The CDR3 covers 12 residues. The table came from immunoSEQ multiplex PCR; TCRdb's copy has only in-frame clones and leaves some out. This sample has under 300,000 clones, with 86% found just once. The receptor's source is a man in his 60s with acute or convalescent COVID-19. The chain carries TRBV19 and TRBJ1-2, with unresolved D. The sample comprised peripheral blood. The CDR3 region is CASSIMSGGYTF. CDR3 bases: TGTGCCAGTAGTATCATGTCCGGTGGCTACACCTTC. Variable domain in full (rest from reference TRBV19 and TRBJ1-2): DGGITQSPKYLFRKEGQNVTLSCEQNLNHDAMYWYRQDPGQGLRLIYYSQIVNDFQKGDIAEGYSVSREKKESFPLTVTSAQKNPTAFYLCASSIMSGGYTFGSGTRLTVV.